Reported below is one T cell receptor beta chain. This clonotype occurred a few times. The antigen this receptor binds is unknown. There are no base qualities to consult, and no much larger clone falls within one base. The data stem from a study of T cells after yellow fever vaccination (dated by TCRdb to the late 2010s). For the wider study: The SMART-Seq v4 Ultra Low Input RNA kit was used to prepare libraries from fractions with low cell numbers. To track T-cell clones before and after primary and booster YFV17D yellow fever vaccination, bulk TCR alpha and beta repertoires were sequenced longitudinally. Two healthy male donors made up the cohort, one aged 18 to 29 years and the other aged 30 to 39 years. Blood samples were taken at several timepoints before and after primary and secondary immunization, and bulk PBMC replicates and cell subsets were isolated.

The CDR3 starts with the cysteine, ends with the phenylalanine, and has 14 residues. The read is trimmed to its CDR3 DNA, 42 bases read in frame from base 1. Trimming removed 3 bases from V and 5 bases from J, leaving 13 bases between the germline ends. Per the germline V gene, MNHEY is the CDR1 and SVGAGI is the CDR2. The treatment or condition tag for this specimen amounts to: live attenuated yellow fever vaccine strain. At each blood-draw timepoint, two biological replicates of bulk PBMCs were obtained. PBMCs were isolated from peripheral blood using a standard Ficoll-Paque protocol. TriZol was used to extract RNA from bulk PBMCs, CD4 and CD8 fractions, and dextramer-positive and dextramer-negative fractions. What the work shows at the level of the full study, not this receptor alone: After the booster, most clones that had expanded after primary vaccination were detected again (around 97% of CD4 and 88% of CD8), suggesting broad maintenance of memory. A small fraction of clonotypes appeared in both the CD4 and CD8 compartments, likely as a result of convergent recombination. The secondary T-cell response was weaker than the primary response but faster, peaking on day 5 instead of day 15. Only two donors were included in the study, so the extent to which the findings can be generalized is limited. Because abundant contaminating clonotypes from the bulk population could be contained in FACS-sorted repertoires, computational filtering was required.

The reads were generated on an Illumina NovaSeq 6000. TCR cDNA was synthesized by 5'RACE template switching, through which a universal primer site and unique molecular identifiers were introduced. Priming for cDNA synthesis came from both the TCR alpha and TCR beta constant segments. Libraries were amplified in two PCR steps, with sample barcodes and sequencing adapters added in the second step. Sequencing of libraries was done on Illumina HiSeq 2500 (2x100 bp) or NovaSeq (2x150 bp). The original methods were these. Demultiplexing of reads and collapsing into UMI consensus sequences were performed with MIGEC, and V(D)J alignment was carried out with MiXCR. Using edgeR on replicate PBMC samples, clonotypes were called vaccine-responding if FDR was below 0.01 and the log2 fold change was above 5 up to day 15. Bulk clonotypes were assigned CD4 or CD8 identity according to which sequenced CD4 or CD8 repertoire held them at higher abundance. Using fastp at Q25 and MiXCR, TCRdb reprocessed the public reads and kept productive beta chains. Each CDR3 protein appears once, grouped with its most common genes and DNA. V and J calls and clone size were set by TCRdb, not the authors. Present in this sample are over 300,000 distinct CDR3 sequences, roughly 4.3% of which were seen just once. Around 24% of the sample is taken by the ten largest.

The chain links TRBV6-5 with TRBJ2-5; possibly the D gene is TRBD2, per 6 matching bases. The sequenced sample was PBMCs, obtained 5 days after the yellow fever booster vaccination. This sequence originates from a man aged 18 to 29 who received the YFV17D yellow fever vaccine. The nucleotide sequence reads TGTGCCAGCAGTTATAGTGCGGGGATGGAGACCCAGTACTTC. This yields the protein CASSYSAGMETQYF.